This TCR beta chain was sequenced during a study of lung T cells in sarcoidosis with Löfgren's syndrome (dated by TCRdb to between 2016 and 2019). In terms of the full investigation: Sarcoidosis was described as a granulomatous, mainly pulmonary disease marked by CD4+ T cell accumulation in bronchoalveolar lavage fluid. The repertoire analyses centered on Lofgren's syndrome patients. Points the paper makes about the study in general: The study only suggested recognition of a sarcoidosis-associated antigen, and the antigen remained putative and unidentified. TRAV12-1 and TRBV2 were reported as the most expanded V gene segments in Löfgren's syndrome patients compared with control subjects. In alphabeta pairing analysis, TRAV12-1 preferentially paired with TRBV2, and these paired TCRs showed CDR3 homology. TRAV12-1 and TRBV2 CDR3 motifs were reported to be shared among multiple Löfgren's syndrome patients, suggesting public CD4+ TCR repertoires.

TCR repertoires were profiled from CD4+ T cells obtained by bronchoalveolar lavage. Points on this clonotype: What this receptor recognizes is not known. Base qualities are not recorded, but no much larger clone differs from it by a single base.

For sequencing, an Illumina MiSeq was employed. TCRdb redid the processing of the public reads, applying fastp at Q25 and MiXCR, and retained in-frame beta chains. All rows with the same CDR3 protein become a single entry with the most common DNA and genes. The sample yields about 19,000 distinct CDR3 sequences; under 25% were counted once. Of the sample, around 0.74% is held by the ten largest clones. At the junction V is shortened by 4 bases and J by 4 bases, with 11 bases in between. Sequences SQVTM (CDR1) and ANQGSEA (CDR2) are obtained from the germline V gene. The CDR3 numbers 13 residues from cysteine through phenylalanine. Only the CDR3 part of the read is kept: 39 bases, read in frame from the first base.

This receptor chain uses TRBV29-1 and TRBJ1-3; no D gene can be assigned with confidence. The TCR comes from a human donor with sarcoidosis (Löfgren's syndrome or another form), or a control subject (not recorded which). Sequencing input: CD4+ T cells from bronchoalveolar lavage. The CDR3 is CSVVKGSGNTIYF. The bases read TGCAGCGTTGTAAAAGGGAGCGGAAACACCATATATTTT.